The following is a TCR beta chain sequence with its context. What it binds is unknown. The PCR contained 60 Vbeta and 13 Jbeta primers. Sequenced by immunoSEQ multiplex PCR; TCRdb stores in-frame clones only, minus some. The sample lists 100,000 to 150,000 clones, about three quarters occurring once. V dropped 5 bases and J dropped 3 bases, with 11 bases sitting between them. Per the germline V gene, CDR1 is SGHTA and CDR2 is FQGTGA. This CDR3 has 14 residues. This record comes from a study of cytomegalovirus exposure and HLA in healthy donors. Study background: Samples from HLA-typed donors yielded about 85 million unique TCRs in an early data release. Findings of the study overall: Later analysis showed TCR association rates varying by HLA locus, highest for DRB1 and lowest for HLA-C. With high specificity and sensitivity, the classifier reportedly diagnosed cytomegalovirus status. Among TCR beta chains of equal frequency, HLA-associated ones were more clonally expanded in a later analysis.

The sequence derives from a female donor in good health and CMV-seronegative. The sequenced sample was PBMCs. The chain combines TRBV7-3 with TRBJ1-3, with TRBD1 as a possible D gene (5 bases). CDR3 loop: CASSLQGFGNTIYF. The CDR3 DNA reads TGTGCCAGCAGCCTCCAGGGTTTTGGAAACACCATATATTTT.